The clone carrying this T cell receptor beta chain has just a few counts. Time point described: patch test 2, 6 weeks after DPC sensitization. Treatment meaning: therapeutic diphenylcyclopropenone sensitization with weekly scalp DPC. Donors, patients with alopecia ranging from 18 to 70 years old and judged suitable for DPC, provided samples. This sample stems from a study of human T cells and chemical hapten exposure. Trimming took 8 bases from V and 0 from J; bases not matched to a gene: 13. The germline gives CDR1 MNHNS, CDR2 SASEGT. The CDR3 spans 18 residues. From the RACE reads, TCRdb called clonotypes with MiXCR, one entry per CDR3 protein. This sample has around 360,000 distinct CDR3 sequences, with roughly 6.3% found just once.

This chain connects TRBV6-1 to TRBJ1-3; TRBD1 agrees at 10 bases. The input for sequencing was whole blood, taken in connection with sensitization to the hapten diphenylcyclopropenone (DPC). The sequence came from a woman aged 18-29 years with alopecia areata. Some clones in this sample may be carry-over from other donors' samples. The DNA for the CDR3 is TGTGCCAGCCCCCCCCCGGGACAGGGGACTCTCTCTGGAAACACCATATATTTT. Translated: CASPPPGQGTLSGNTIYF.